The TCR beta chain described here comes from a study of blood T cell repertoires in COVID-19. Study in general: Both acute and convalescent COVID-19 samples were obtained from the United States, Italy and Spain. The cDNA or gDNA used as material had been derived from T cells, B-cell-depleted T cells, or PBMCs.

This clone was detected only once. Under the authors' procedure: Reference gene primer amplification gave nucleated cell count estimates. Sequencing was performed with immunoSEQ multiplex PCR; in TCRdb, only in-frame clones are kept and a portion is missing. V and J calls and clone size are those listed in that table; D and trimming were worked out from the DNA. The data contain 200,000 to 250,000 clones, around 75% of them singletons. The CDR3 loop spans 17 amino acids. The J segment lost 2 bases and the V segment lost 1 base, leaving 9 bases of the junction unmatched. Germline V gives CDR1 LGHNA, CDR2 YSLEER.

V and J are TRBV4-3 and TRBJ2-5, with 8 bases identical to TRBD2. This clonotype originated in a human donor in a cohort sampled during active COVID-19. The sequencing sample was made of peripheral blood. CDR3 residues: CASSQGPGLAGQETQYF. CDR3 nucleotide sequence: TGCGCCAGCAGCCAAGGTCCCGGACTAGCTGGGCAAGAGACCCAGTACTTC.